The T cell receptor (beta chain) described here comes from a study of metastatic and nonmetastatic thyroid tumors. The study's findings and limits: The study reportedly found significantly higher TCR beta diversity in malignant thyroid tumors than benign nodules, in blood and tumor.

With regard to this clone: Its antigen remains unidentified.

The CDR3 length is 19 residues. Per the germline V gene, CDR1 is MNHEY and CDR2 is SVGEGT. Trimming removed 7 bases at V and 1 base at J, with 27 bases between. Via MiXCR, TCRdb re-called the PCR reads. The sample has 5,500 to 9,000 clones; about 19% are singletons. No patient received treatment before thyroid surgery. This TCR derives from a female donor with papillary thyroid cancer or a benign thyroid nodule (not recorded which). Some clones in this sample may be carry-over from other donors' samples. Sequencing used adjacent normal tissue. The V and J genes are TRBV6-2 or TRBV6-3 and TRBJ2-3; weak D call: TRBD1 (6 bases). The CDR3 region is CASISPGHTRLSGTDTQYF. In DNA, the CDR3 is TGTGCCAGCATATCCCCGGGACACACGCGGCTAAGCGGCACAGATACGCAGTATTTT.